The T cell receptor (beta chain) under discussion was sequenced for a study of blood T cell repertoires in COVID-19. Turning to the study itself: Sources were T cells, B-cell-depleted T cells, or PBMCs; the material itself was cDNA or gDNA.

Original analysis: The assay estimated nucleated cells by amplifying reference gene primers. This table comes from immunoSEQ multiplex PCR, and its TCRdb copy is limited to in-frame clones, with some not included. The DNA gave D and trimming, while V, J and clone size come from that table. The table has around 60,000 clones, approximately 82% seen once. The V and J ends lost 6 bases and 1 base, in that order; junction bases with no gene match: 4. The CDR3 contains 15 residues. CDR1 is LNHDA and CDR2 is SQIVND in the germline V gene (reference sequence). The source material was peripheral blood. The receptor comes from a woman aged 60-70 years with acute or convalescent COVID-19. The chain carries TRBV19 and TRBJ2-3; 10 nucleotides agree with TRBD1. This CDR3 reads CASSPGTGGTDTQYF. CDR3 DNA: TGTGCCAGTAGCCCCGGGACAGGGGGCACAGATACGCAGTATTTT. Combining the CDR3 with reference TRBV19 and TRBJ2-3 gives the whole variable domain DGGITQSPKYLFRKEGQNVTLSCEQNLNHDAMYWYRQDPGQGLRLIYYSQIVNDFQKGDIAEGYSVSREKKESFPLTVTSAQKNPTAFYLCASSPGTGGTDTQYFGPGTRLTVL.